Listed below are T cell receptor beta chains from one sample, sequenced in a study of blood T cell repertoires in COVID-19. Some clones are missing from TCRdb's copy, which holds only in-frame ones; the method was immunoSEQ multiplex PCR. Altogether roughly 260,000 clones are present, roughly 80% being singletons, with the ten largest covering over 3%. Sequencing input: peripheral blood. The receptors derive from a woman aged 40 to 50 with active or convalescent COVID-19. The CDR3 runs from the conserved cysteine through the conserved F or W. D genes are given only for firm matches. The size of a clone is reported for some rows only, either as once, few or many, or as a class for expanded clones.

d_call | clone_size | j_call | v_call | cdr3_aa | cdr3_nt
TRBD1 | few | TRBJ2-3 | TRBV15 | CATSKGTGDTDTQYF | TGTGCCACCAGCAAAGGGACAGGGGACACAGATACGCAGTATTTT
- | - | TRBJ2-1 | TRBV7-9 | CASSLARVGDEQFF | TGTGCCAGCAGCTTAGCGAGGGTAGGCGATGAGCAGTTCTTC
- | - | TRBJ1-4 | TRBV23-1 | CASSPRQVHQINDEKLFF | TGCGCCAGCAGTCCTCGACAGGTTCACCAGATAAACGATGAAAAACTGTTTTTT
- | - | TRBJ2-1 | TRBV11-2 | CASSSGVIPEQFF | TGTGCCAGCAGCTCCGGGGTTATTCCTGAGCAGTTCTTC
- | - | TRBJ1-2 | TRBV29-1 | CSVEQAIYGYTF | TGCAGCGTTGAACAGGCGATCTATGGCTACACCTTC
- | - | TRBJ1-4 | TRBV6-1 | CASSEWGVGEKLFF | TGTGCCAGCAGTGAATGGGGGGTTGGGGAAAAACTGTTTTTT
- | - | TRBJ2-1 | TRBV3-1/TRBV3-2 | CASSQDSVEQFF | TGTGCCAGCAGCCAAGATTCGGTAGAGCAGTTCTTC
TRBD1 | many | TRBJ1-1 | TRBV5-6 | CASSLFGSTAGGRNTEAFF | TGTGCCAGCAGCTTGTTTGGGAGCACTGCAGGGGGGCGAAACACTGAAGCTTTCTTT
- | once | TRBJ2-5 | TRBV28 | CASSDPGQGLETQYF | TGTGCCAGCAGTGACCCCGGGCAGGGGTTGGAGACCCAGTACTTC
TRBD1 | - | TRBJ1-2 | TRBV3-1/TRBV3-2 | CASSQPGQGNYGYTF | TGTGCCAGCAGCCAACCGGGACAGGGTAACTATGGCTACACCTTC
- | - | TRBJ2-2 | TRBV7-3 | CASSPQAQGITGELFF | TGTGCCAGCAGCCCACAAGCTCAGGGGATCACCGGGGAGCTGTTTTTT
TRBD1 | - | TRBJ1-2 | TRBV18 | CASSPNGGGADYGYTF | TGTGCCAGCTCACCCAACGGAGGGGGCGCCGACTATGGCTACACCTTC
- | - | TRBJ1-3 | TRBV7-2 | CASSPRGGNSGNTIYF | TGTGCCAGCAGCCCACGCGGGGGAAACTCTGGAAACACCATATATTTT
TRBD2 | - | TRBJ2-2 | TRBV11-1 | CASSLGVAGVTGELFF | TGTGCCAGCAGCTTAGGGGTAGCGGGGGTGACCGGGGAGCTGTTTTTT
- | - | TRBJ1-1 | TRBV5-1 | CASSYQGPEAFF | TGCGCCAGCAGCTACCAGGGGCCTGAAGCTTTCTTT
- | - | TRBJ1-5 | TRBV7-2 | CASSPTGPLGHQPQHF | TGTGCCAGCAGCCCAACCGGGCCACTAGGCCATCAGCCCCAGCATTTT
TRBD1 | few | TRBJ2-2 | TRBV6-6 | CASSYSRDSTGELFF | TGTGCCAGCAGTTACTCACGGGACAGCACCGGGGAGCTGTTTTTT
- | - | TRBJ2-5 | TRBV2 | CASSGGGALETQYF | TGTGCCAGCAGTGGTGGGGGGGCCCTAGAGACCCAGTACTTC
- | - | TRBJ1-5 | TRBV28 | CASSLTGNSNQPQHF | TGTGCCAGCAGTTTAACAGGAAATAGCAATCAGCCCCAGCATTTT
- | - | TRBJ2-5 | TRBV6-6 | CASSATGSTAQYF | TGTGCCAGCAGTGCGACAGGTTCGACGGCCCAGTACTTC
TRBD1 | - | TRBJ1-1 | TRBV7-4 | CASSTQGVSAEAFF | TGTGCCAGCAGCACGCAGGGGGTAAGCGCTGAAGCTTTCTTT
- | - | TRBJ1-2 | TRBV10-3 | CAIKGHPESKYTF | TGTGCCATCAAGGGGCATCCCGAGTCCAAATACACCTTC
- | many | TRBJ2-7 | TRBV2 | CASRGYLLSYEQYF | TGTGCCAGCCGAGGGTATCTACTATCCTACGAGCAGTACTTC
TRBD1 | - | TRBJ1-5 | TRBV24-1 | CATSGDREDQPQHF | TGTGCCACCAGTGGGGACAGAGAAGATCAGCCCCAGCATTTT
- | - | TRBJ1-5 | TRBV18 | CASSLQGNNQPQHF | TGTGCCAGCTCACTACAGGGTAACAATCAGCCCCAGCATTTT
- | - | TRBJ2-5 | TRBV12-3/TRBV12-4 | CASSGQKEETQYF | TGTGCCAGCAGCGGACAGAAAGAAGAGACCCAGTACTTC
TRBD1 | - | TRBJ1-6 | TRBV5-5 | CASSLFVGQGGSPLHF | TGTGCCAGCAGCTTGTTTGTTGGACAGGGGGGTTCACCCCTCCACTTT
- | - | TRBJ2-2 | TRBV7-3 | CASSLQAHTGELFF | TGTGCCAGCAGCTTACAGGCACACACCGGGGAGCTGTTTTTT
TRBD2 | - | TRBJ2-1 | TRBV18 | CASSLAVAGGHNEQFF | TGTGCCAGCTCACTGGCCGTAGCGGGGGGTCACAATGAGCAGTTCTTC
- | - | TRBJ2-5 | TRBV7-9 | CASSTYREGRETQYF | TGTGCCAGCAGCACCTACAGGGAGGGTCGGGAGACCCAGTACTTC
TRBD1 | - | TRBJ2-7 | TRBV28 | CASSLVLLGDRGSYEQYF | TGTGCCAGCAGTTTAGTACTTTTAGGGGACAGGGGTTCCTACGAGCAGTACTTC
- | - | TRBJ1-2 | TRBV21-1 | CASSTRDRVVETF | TGTGCCAGCAGCACCCGGGACAGGGTAGTTGAGACCTTC
- | - | TRBJ1-2 | TRBV14 | CASSQQGIASYGYTF | TGTGCCAGCAGCCAACAGGGTATCGCTTCCTATGGCTACACCTTC
- | - | TRBJ2-1 | TRBV29-1 | CSVVSGSEQFF | TGCAGCGTTGTCAGCGGGTCCGAGCAGTTCTTC
- | - | TRBJ2-1 | TRBV5-1 | CASSSQVNEQFF | TGCGCCAGCAGCTCTCAGGTTAATGAGCAGTTCTTC
- | few | TRBJ1-5 | TRBV6-6 | CASSYRAGSSNQPQHF | TGTGCCAGCAGTTACCGAGCGGGATCTAGCAATCAGCCCCAGCATTTT
- | - | TRBJ1-1 | TRBV2 | CARSGRGRGNTEAFF | TGTGCCCGAAGCGGCAGGGGCCGCGGTAACACTGAAGCTTTCTTT
TRBD2 | - | TRBJ2-1 | TRBV4-2 | CASSQVLAGGTSPYNEQFF | TGTGCCAGCAGCCAAGTACTAGCGGGGGGGACCTCACCATACAATGAGCAGTTCTTC
- | - | TRBJ1-2 | TRBV3-1/TRBV3-2 | CASSPDTNYGYTF | TGTGCCAGCAGCCCGGACACAAACTATGGCTACACCTTC
- | - | TRBJ1-3 | TRBV28 | CASSNGGSGNTIYF | TGTGCCAGCAGTAACGGGGGGTCTGGAAACACCATATATTTT
TRBD1 | - | TRBJ1-6 | TRBV9 | CASSVQGDSPLHF | TGTGCCAGCAGCGTTCAGGGGGACTCACCCCTCCACTTT
- | few | TRBJ2-7 | TRBV4-1 | CASSFRGGYEQYF | TGCGCCAGCAGTTTTAGGGGAGGCTACGAGCAGTACTTC
- | - | TRBJ1-1 | TRBV6-2/TRBV6-3 | CASSYVKGTNTEAFF | TGTGCCAGCAGTTACGTCAAAGGGACAAACACTGAAGCTTTCTTT
- | - | TRBJ1-4 | TRBV10-3 | CAISESRIATNEKLFF | TGTGCCATCAGTGAGTCGAGGATTGCAACTAATGAAAAACTGTTTTTT
- | - | TRBJ1-1 | TRBV10-3 | CASRREESTEAFF | TGTGCCAGCCGACGCGAGGAGAGCACTGAAGCTTTCTTT
TRBD1 | - | TRBJ1-2 | TRBV19 | CASSRTGGGYGYTF | TGTGCCAGTAGTAGGACAGGGGGCGGATATGGCTACACCTTC
TRBD2 | - | TRBJ2-3 | TRBV3-1/TRBV3-2 | CASSPGLASDTQYF | TGTGCCAGCAGCCCGGGACTAGCCTCAGATACGCAGTATTTT
TRBD1 | - | TRBJ1-1 | TRBV29-1 | CSVLQGARGEAFF | TGCAGCGTTCTACAGGGGGCTAGAGGTGAAGCTTTCTTT